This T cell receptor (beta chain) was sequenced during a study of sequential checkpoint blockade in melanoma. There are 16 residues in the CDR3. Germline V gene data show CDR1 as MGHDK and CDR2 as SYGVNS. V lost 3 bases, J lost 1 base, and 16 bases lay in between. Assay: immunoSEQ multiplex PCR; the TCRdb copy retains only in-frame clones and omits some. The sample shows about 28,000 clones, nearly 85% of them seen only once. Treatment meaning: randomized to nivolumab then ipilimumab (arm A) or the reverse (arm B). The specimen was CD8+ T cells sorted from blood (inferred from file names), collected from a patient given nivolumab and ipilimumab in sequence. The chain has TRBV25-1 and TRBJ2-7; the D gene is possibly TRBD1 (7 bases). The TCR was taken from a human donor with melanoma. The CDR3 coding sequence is TGTGCCAGCAGTGACCGTGTCAGGGGGACTTCCTACGAGCAGTACTTC. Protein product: CASSDRVRGTSYEQYF.